This T cell receptor (beta chain) was captured by sequencing in a study of cytomegalovirus exposure and HLA in healthy donors. This PCR relied on a set of 60 Vbeta primers and 13 Jbeta primers. Some clones are missing from TCRdb's copy, which holds only in-frame ones; the method was immunoSEQ multiplex PCR. The data contain about 130,000 clones, roughly 82% of them seen just once; the ten biggest clones take up 1% to 1.5%. The CDR3 is 15 amino acids. Germline trimming cut 0 bases from V and 5 bases from J; bases unmatched to any gene: 6. The germline V gene has CDR1 SGDLS and CDR2 YYNGEE. The sample was PBMCs. The rearrangement links TRBV9 to TRBJ2-5, with 8 positions matching TRBD1. The sequence came from a boy between 10 and 17 years old in good health and CMV-seronegative. Here the CDR3 reads CASSVAQGASETQYF. CDR3 nucleotides: TGTGCCAGCAGCGTAGCTCAGGGGGCTAGTGAGACCCAGTACTTC.